The 18 T cell receptor beta chains presented below share a single source sample, sequenced in a study of identical twins (dated by TCRdb to between 2015 and 2016). Receptor amplification or capture employed 5' RACE. The instrument given in TCRdb is Illumina HiSeq 2000. In-frame beta chains were kept once TCRdb had trimmed the public reads at Q25 with fastp and called clones with MiXCR. Each CDR3 protein gets just one entry, which takes the most common genes and DNA from the rows behind it. In all, the sample holds 1.5 million to 2 million distinct CDR3 sequences, and 32% of those were seen once. The ten largest clonotypes hold more than 0.25% of the sample. What was sequenced was cord blood. The receptors come from a newborn girl in good health.

The count of this clonotype is one. The chain uses TRBV2 and TRBJ1-5; D may be TRBD1 (6 bases). Germline CDR1 SNHLY, CDR2 FYNNEI. Trimming pared 4 bases from V and 3 bases from J, leaving 13 bases between. This CDR3 has 15 residues. The DNA of the CDR3 is TGTGCCAGCAGTGGGGGCAGGGGAACCAATCAGCCCCAGCATTTT. Protein product: CASSGGRGTNQPQHF.

Turning to this clonotype: It may be a read error: a sequence one base away is much more abundant. The chain is built from TRBV29-1 and TRBJ2-7, with D perhaps TRBD2 (6 bases). The J call is uncertain, as TRBJ2-4 better fits the DNA end. Looked up from germline, CDR1 is SQVTM and CDR2 is ANQGSEA. The CDR3 runs to 16 residues. CDR3 sequence (DNA): TGCAGCGTTGATGGTACTAGCAGGAGGGGCGAAAACATTCAGTACTTC. Protein product: CSVDGTSRRGENIQYF.

The chain carries TRBV7-9 and TRBJ2-3; TRBD2 is a possible D gene (5 bases). The CDR3 covers 16 residues. V was pared by 5 bases and J by 0 bases, with 15 bases between. In germline, CDR1 is SEHNR, CDR2 FQNEAQ (reference sequence). In nucleotides, the CDR3 is TGTGCCAGCAGCCCGAGCGGCCGGACTAGCACAGATACGCAGTATTTT. Its translation is CASSPSGRTSTDTQYF.

Many counts were recorded for this clonotype. V is TRBV6-2 or TRBV6-3 and J is TRBJ2-1; D is perhaps TRBD1 (5 bases). Between the trimmed V and J ends, which lost 6 bases and 7 bases, there was a span of 10 bases. Germline V gives CDR1 MNHEY, CDR2 SVGEGT. The CDR3 consists of 12 residues. CDR3 amino acids: CASRNQGNEQFF. The CDR3 DNA follows: TGTGCCAGCAGAAACCAGGGAAATGAGCAGTTCTTC.

Only a few counts were recorded for this clonotype. The chain has TRBV24-1 and TRBJ2-7; 7 bases map to TRBD1. CDR1 is KGHDR and CDR2 is SFDVKD in the germline V gene. The CDR3 contains 12 residues. Trimming removed 6 bases from V and 6 bases from J; junction bases left unmatched: 4. For the CDR3, the DNA is TGTGCCACCAGTCGACAGGGCCTCGAGCAGTACTTC. As protein: CATSRQGLEQYF.

In its sample, this clonotype was seen a few times. The gene calls are TRBV2 and TRBJ1-6; D gene unclear. Trimming removed 3 bases at V and 4 bases at J, with 10 bases between. The CDR3 sequence is 15 residues long. From germline, CDR1 is SNHLY and CDR2 FYNNEI. CDR3 in DNA: TGTGCCAGCAGTGATAATGGACCTTATAATTCACCCCTCCACTTT. It codes for CASSDNGPYNSPLHF.

The chain recombines TRBV4-1 with TRBJ2-3; the match to TRBD2 covers 13 bases. Trimming at V came to 4 bases and at J to 2 bases, leaving 12 bases not matched to a gene. Germline V gene sequence: CDR1 MGHRA, CDR2 YSYEKL. The CDR3 is made up of 19 amino acids. This CDR3 reads CASSLRRTSGGYLTDTQYF. CDR3 nucleotides: TGCGCCAGCAGCCTTCGAAGGACTAGCGGGGGCTACCTCACAGATACGCAGTATTTT.

This clonotype was seen a few times. This sequence joins TRBV20-1 and TRBJ1-5; D gene unclear. Germline V gives CDR1 DFQATT, CDR2 SNEGSKA (reference sequence). Trimming took off 0 bases at V and 3 bases at J, with 15 bases between the two ends. The CDR3 is 16 residues long. CDR3 in amino acids: CSARESGRLFNQPQHF. In DNA form, the CDR3 reads TGCAGTGCTAGAGAGTCCGGACGGCTTTTCAATCAGCCCCAGCATTTT.

This clonotype came up once. This chain uses TRBV18 with TRBJ1-4; a possible D gene is TRBD1 (5 bases). Germline values: CDR1 KGHSH, CDR2 LQKENI. The V end was cut by 1 base, the J end by 5 bases, with 8 bases between. This CDR3 comprises 14 residues. CDR3 amino acids: CASSPQRGNEKLFF. In nucleotides, the CDR3 is TGTGCCAGCTCACCACAGCGGGGCAATGAAAAACTGTTTTTT.

The V call is TRBV25-1, the J call TRBJ1-2, with D perhaps matching TRBD1 (6 bases). The V end was cut by 1 base, the J end by 8 bases, with 14 bases between. This CDR3 region has 14 residues. Looked up from germline, CDR1 is MGHDK and CDR2 is SYGVNS. CDR3 bases: TGTGCCAGCAGTGAATGGGAACAGGGAAGAGGCTACACCTTC. This translates into CASSEWEQGRGYTF.

This clonotype has more than one count but fewer than ten. V and J are TRBV7-9 and TRBJ2-3, with D perhaps assigned TRBD1 or TRBD2 (5 bases each). CDR1 and CDR2 from the germline V gene are SEHNR and FQNEAQ (reference sequence). The length of the CDR3 is 16 residues. V lost 7 bases and J lost 2, with 19 bases in between. The CDR3 protein is CASTLFRDGPTDTQYF. CDR3 nucleotide sequence: TGTGCCAGCACCCTATTCCGGGACGGCCCCACAGATACGCAGTATTTT.

The rearrangement links TRBV9 to TRBJ1-4, with 7 bases aligning to TRBD1. J gave up 7 bases and V 4 bases, and 10 bases lay outside the gene matches. There are 15 residues in the CDR3. The germline gives CDR1 SGDLS, CDR2 YYNGEE. The CDR3 nucleotides are TGTGCCAGCAGCCCCCGCGAGGGGGCGGGTGAAAAACTGTTTTTT. Translation: CASSPREGAGEKLFF.

V and J are TRBV20-1 and TRBJ1-2; D is ambiguous. Per the germline V gene, CDR1 is DFQATT and CDR2 is SNEGSKA (reference sequence). The CDR3 spans 14 residues. Deletions cut 6 bases from V and 0 bases from J, with 14 bases between. CDR3 in DNA: TGCAGTGCGTCGCACCCAACTTCTAACTATGGCTACACCTTC. Residues: CSASHPTSNYGYTF.

This chain connects TRBV20-1 to TRBJ1-5, with D possibly matching TRBD1 (5 bases). CDR3 length: 16 residues. CDR1 DFQATT and CDR2 SNEGSKA come from the germline V gene (reference sequence). V was shortened by 3 bases and J by 6 bases, with 21 bases between the two germline ends. The CDR3 DNA follows: TGCAGTGCTAGTCAGGGAGGGAGGGCTTTCGGTCAGCCCCAGCATTTT. This gives the protein CSASQGGRAFGQPQHF.

This clonotype was counted many times. The rearrangement uses TRBV12-3 or TRBV12-4 and TRBJ1-4, with D unclear. The CDR3 spans 15 residues. The germline V and J ends were trimmed by 3 bases and 8 bases, with 16 bases remaining between them. The DNA for the CDR3 is TGTGCCAGCAGTTTTGTTGGCCAGGTTGGGGAAAAACTGTTTTTT. Its protein product is CASSFVGQVGEKLFF.

The genes are TRBV20-1 and TRBJ1-6; 7 nucleotides line up with TRBD1. Looked up from germline, CDR1 is DFQATT and CDR2 is SNEGSKA (reference sequence). The CDR3 consists of 16 residues. Losses at the gene ends were 1 base for V and 3 bases for J; bases not matched to a gene: 6. CDR3 coding DNA: TGCAGTGCTAGAGCCTCGACAGGGCTCTATAATTCACCCCTCCACTTT. It translates to CSARASTGLYNSPLHF.

The chain recombines TRBV2 with TRBJ1-1, with D uncertain. The V end was cut by 0 bases, the J end by 1 base, with 12 bases between. Germline V lookup: CDR1 SNHLY, CDR2 FYNNEI. There are 16 residues in the CDR3. The CDR3 here is CASSEALTRRNTEAFF. CDR3 in DNA: TGTGCCAGCAGTGAAGCGCTTACCCGGAGGAACACTGAAGCTTTCTTT.

This rearrangement joins TRBV20-1 to TRBJ1-6, with D unresolved. Deletions cut 3 bases from V and 10 bases from J, with 13 bases between. Germline CDR1 DFQATT, CDR2 SNEGSKA (reference sequence). The CDR3 contains 13 residues. CDR3 region: CSASAADGSPLHF. In DNA, the CDR3 is TGCAGTGCTAGTGCGGCAGACGGGTCACCCCTCCACTTT.